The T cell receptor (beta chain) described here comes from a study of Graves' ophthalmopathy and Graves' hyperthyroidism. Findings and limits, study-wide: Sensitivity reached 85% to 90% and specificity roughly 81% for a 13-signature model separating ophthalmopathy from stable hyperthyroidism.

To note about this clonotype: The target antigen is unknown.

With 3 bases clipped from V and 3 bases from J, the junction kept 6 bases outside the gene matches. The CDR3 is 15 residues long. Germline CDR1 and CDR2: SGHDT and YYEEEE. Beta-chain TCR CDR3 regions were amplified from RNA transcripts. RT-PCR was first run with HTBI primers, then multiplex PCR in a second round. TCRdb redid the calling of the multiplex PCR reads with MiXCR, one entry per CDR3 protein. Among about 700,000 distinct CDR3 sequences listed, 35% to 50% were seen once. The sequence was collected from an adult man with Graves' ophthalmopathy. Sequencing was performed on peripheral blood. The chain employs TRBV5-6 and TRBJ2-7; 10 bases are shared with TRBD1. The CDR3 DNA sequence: TGTGCCAGCAGCTGGGAGGACAGGGGGGGCTACGAGCAGTACTTC. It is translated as CASSWEDRGGYEQYF.